A selection of T cell receptor beta chains follows, all from one sample in a study of neoadjuvant anti-PD-1 for oral cavity cancer. Measured with immunoSEQ multiplex PCR; TCRdb has only the in-frame clones, and not every one. The top ten hold less than 3.5% of the sample, which has thousands of clones, around three quarters seen once. The starting material was PBMCs, obtained before nivolumab (anti-PD-1) treatment. The receptor set was obtained from a person aged 40 to 85 with oral cavity squamous cell carcinoma. Each CDR3 is given with its conserved first and last residue. D genes are given only for firm matches. Clone size appears in some rows only: once, few, many, or a class for an expanded clone.

V gene: TRBV2; D gene: TRBD2; clone size: -; J gene: TRBJ2-3; CDR3 protein: CASSVAGAFTDTQYF; CDR3 DNA: TGTGCCAGCAGCGTAGCGGGGGCCTTCACAGATACGCAGTATTTT
V gene: TRBV2; D gene: -; clone size: few; J gene: TRBJ1-3; CDR3 protein: CASSEAALPGNTIYF; CDR3 DNA: TGTGCCAGCAGTGAAGCGGCCCTCCCTGGAAACACCATATATTTT
V gene: TRBV7-2; D gene: -; clone size: -; J gene: TRBJ1-2; CDR3 protein: CASSEGLFYGYTF; CDR3 DNA: TGTGCCAGCAGCGAGGGTCTTTTTTATGGCTACACCTTC
V gene: TRBV6-1; D gene: TRBD2; clone size: -; J gene: TRBJ2-7; CDR3 protein: CASSETSGGAYEQYF; CDR3 DNA: TGTGCCAGCAGTGAAACTAGCGGGGGGGCCTACGAGCAGTACTTC
V gene: TRBV4-3; D gene: TRBD2; clone size: once; J gene: TRBJ2-5; CDR3 protein: CASSRGTSEVETQYF; CDR3 DNA: TGCGCCAGCAGCCGAGGGACTAGCGAGGTGGAGACCCAGTACTTC
V gene: TRBV5-6; D gene: -; clone size: -; J gene: TRBJ2-3; CDR3 protein: CASSLGRRGGTDTQYF; CDR3 DNA: TGTGCCAGCAGCTTGGGGAGGAGGGGGGGCACAGATACGCAGTATTTT
V gene: TRBV5-4; D gene: -; clone size: -; J gene: TRBJ2-7; CDR3 protein: CASSPSGTRSPYEQYF; CDR3 DNA: TGTGCCAGCAGCCCCAGCGGCACTAGATCCCCCTACGAGCAGTACTTC
V gene: TRBV29-1; D gene: -; clone size: few; J gene: TRBJ1-2; CDR3 protein: CSVVVEDGYTF; CDR3 DNA: TGCAGCGTTGTTGTAGAGGATGGCTACACCTTC
V gene: TRBV5-4; D gene: TRBD1; clone size: -; J gene: TRBJ1-5; CDR3 protein: CASSRGGASQPQHF; CDR3 DNA: TGTGCCAGCAGCCGAGGGGGCGCGAGTCAGCCCCAGCATTTT
V gene: TRBV12-5; D gene: -; clone size: -; J gene: TRBJ1-5; CDR3 protein: CASGLGTSARGNQPQHF; CDR3 DNA: TGTGCTAGTGGTTTGGGGACGTCGGCCAGGGGCAATCAGCCCCAGCATTTT
V gene: TRBV7-8; D gene: -; clone size: -; J gene: TRBJ2-7; CDR3 protein: CASSSRGYEQYF; CDR3 DNA: TGTGCCAGCAGCTCACGGGGTTACGAGCAGTACTTC
V gene: TRBV5-6; D gene: -; clone size: -; J gene: TRBJ2-3; CDR3 protein: CASSLDRGGTDTQYF; CDR3 DNA: TGTGCCAGCAGCTTAGATAGGGGAGGCACAGATACGCAGTATTTT
V gene: TRBV29-1; D gene: -; clone size: -; J gene: TRBJ2-1; CDR3 protein: CSVDRGYNEQFF; CDR3 DNA: TGCAGCGTTGACAGGGGCTACAATGAGCAGTTCTTC
V gene: TRBV7-8; D gene: -; clone size: few; J gene: TRBJ1-2; CDR3 protein: CASSLAQEGRGYTF; CDR3 DNA: TGTGCCAGCAGCTTAGCGCAAGAGGGGCGAGGCTACACCTTC
V gene: TRBV15; D gene: -; clone size: -; J gene: TRBJ1-4; CDR3 protein: CATSPPGRQTEKLFF; CDR3 DNA: TGTGCCACCAGCCCCCCCGGGCGACAGACTGAAAAACTGTTTTTT
V gene: TRBV6-1; D gene: -; clone size: -; J gene: TRBJ1-2; CDR3 protein: CASSEQAEYGYTF; CDR3 DNA: TGTGCCAGCAGTGAGCAGGCTGAATATGGCTACACCTTC
V gene: TRBV7-3; D gene: TRBD1; clone size: -; J gene: TRBJ2-7; CDR3 protein: CASSEGTEASEQYF; CDR3 DNA: TGTGCCAGCAGCGAAGGGACAGAGGCCTCCGAGCAGTACTTC
V gene: TRBV6-6; D gene: -; clone size: -; J gene: TRBJ2-7; CDR3 protein: CASSSQGYEQYF; CDR3 DNA: TGTGCCAGCAGCTCACAGGGCTACGAGCAGTACTTC
V gene: TRBV10-3; D gene: TRBD1; clone size: -; J gene: TRBJ1-2; CDR3 protein: CAISLQGRDGYTF; CDR3 DNA: TGTGCCATCAGTCTACAGGGGAGGGATGGCTACACCTTC
V gene: TRBV6-4; D gene: -; clone size: -; J gene: TRBJ2-6; CDR3 protein: CASSPDSGANVLTF; CDR3 DNA: TGTGCCAGCAGTCCAGACTCTGGGGCCAACGTCCTGACTTTC
V gene: TRBV18; D gene: TRBD1; clone size: -; J gene: TRBJ2-2; CDR3 protein: CASSPYLGGQSTGELFF; CDR3 DNA: TGTGCCAGCTCACCATACCTTGGGGGACAGTCAACCGGGGAGCTGTTTTTT
V gene: TRBV6-1; D gene: TRBD2; clone size: few; J gene: TRBJ2-5; CDR3 protein: CASSEATGGVSETQYF; CDR3 DNA: TGTGCCAGCAGTGAAGCGACCGGGGGGGTTTCGGAGACCCAGTACTTC
V gene: TRBV7-2; D gene: TRBD2; clone size: -; J gene: TRBJ2-1; CDR3 protein: CASSPERGGWNEQFF; CDR3 DNA: TGTGCCAGCAGCCCGGAGCGGGGGGGTTGGAATGAGCAGTTCTTC
V gene: TRBV7-2; D gene: -; clone size: -; J gene: TRBJ1-1; CDR3 protein: CASSLYIGKRITEAFF; CDR3 DNA: TGTGCCAGCAGCTTGTATATTGGAAAGCGGATCACTGAAGCTTTCTTT
V gene: TRBV5-1; D gene: -; clone size: -; J gene: TRBJ1-5; CDR3 protein: CASPMEGGCNQPQHF; CDR3 DNA: TGCGCCAGCCCCATGGAGGGGGGCTGCAATCAGCCCCAGCATTTT
V gene: TRBV4-3; D gene: -; clone size: -; J gene: TRBJ2-3; CDR3 protein: CASSQGSRGRGDTQYF; CDR3 DNA: TGCGCCAGCAGCCAAGGTTCCAGGGGGCGGGGGGATACGCAGTATTTT
V gene: TRBV4-3; D gene: TRBD1; clone size: -; J gene: TRBJ1-2; CDR3 protein: CASSQEWRGGQLYGYTF; CDR3 DNA: TGCGCCAGCAGCCAAGAGTGGAGGGGGGGACAGTTGTATGGCTACACCTTC
V gene: TRBV27; D gene: -; clone size: -; J gene: TRBJ1-1; CDR3 protein: CASSLYPGLLNTEAFF; CDR3 DNA: TGTGCCAGCAGTCTGTATCCCGGATTGTTGAACACTGAAGCTTTCTTT
V gene: TRBV4-3; D gene: -; clone size: few; J gene: TRBJ2-2; CDR3 protein: CASSQDTGHNTGELFF; CDR3 DNA: TGCGCCAGCAGCCAAGATACGGGCCACAACACCGGGGAGCTGTTTTTT
V gene: TRBV15; D gene: -; clone size: -; J gene: TRBJ1-5; CDR3 protein: CATSRDLTGLQPQHF; CDR3 DNA: TGTGCCACCAGCAGAGATCTTACAGGGCTTCAGCCCCAGCATTTT
V gene: TRBV19; D gene: -; clone size: -; J gene: TRBJ1-1; CDR3 protein: CASAGTRDTEAFF; CDR3 DNA: TGTGCCAGCGCCGGGACACGGGACACTGAAGCTTTCTTT
V gene: TRBV7-2; D gene: -; clone size: -; J gene: TRBJ2-7; CDR3 protein: CASSLVVGVYEQYF; CDR3 DNA: TGTGCCAGCAGCTTAGTGGTAGGGGTTTACGAGCAGTACTTC
V gene: TRBV28; D gene: -; clone size: few; J gene: TRBJ1-6; CDR3 protein: CAHTGLYNSPLHF; CDR3 DNA: TGTGCCCATACAGGGCTCTATAATTCACCCCTCCACTTT
V gene: TRBV6-1; D gene: -; clone size: few; J gene: TRBJ2-5; CDR3 protein: CASSDGGAGGETQYF; CDR3 DNA: TGTGCCAGCAGTGATGGCGGGGCTGGGGGGGAGACCCAGTACTTC
V gene: TRBV7-9; D gene: TRBD1; clone size: few; J gene: TRBJ2-4; CDR3 protein: CASSRWDRGRGIDIQYF; CDR3 DNA: TGTGCCAGCAGCCGATGGGACAGGGGGCGCGGAATAGACATTCAGTACTTC
V gene: TRBV6-1; D gene: -; clone size: -; J gene: TRBJ1-2; CDR3 protein: CASSEEAGGGYGYTF; CDR3 DNA: TGTGCCAGCAGTGAAGAGGCTGGGGGAGGGTATGGCTACACCTTC
V gene: TRBV4-3; D gene: -; clone size: -; J gene: TRBJ1-6; CDR3 protein: CASSLEYLYNSPLHF; CDR3 DNA: TGCGCCAGCAGCCTGGAGTACCTCTATAATTCACCCCTCCACTTT
V gene: TRBV19; D gene: -; clone size: few; J gene: TRBJ1-1; CDR3 protein: CASSILLGEWGDTEAFF; CDR3 DNA: TGTGCCAGTAGTATCCTGCTCGGGGAGTGGGGAGACACTGAAGCTTTCTTT
V gene: TRBV4-2; D gene: TRBD2; clone size: -; J gene: TRBJ2-3; CDR3 protein: CASSQETSGVYDTQYF; CDR3 DNA: TGTGCCAGCAGCCAGGAGACTAGCGGGGTATATGATACGCAGTATTTT
V gene: TRBV21-1; D gene: -; clone size: -; J gene: TRBJ2-1; CDR3 protein: CASPGQSYNEQFF; CDR3 DNA: TGTGCCAGCCCGGGACAGTCATACAATGAGCAGTTCTTC
V gene: TRBV5-1; D gene: -; clone size: -; J gene: TRBJ2-1; CDR3 protein: CASSLGGLLYNEQFF; CDR3 DNA: TGCGCCAGCAGCTTGGGGGGGCTATTGTACAATGAGCAGTTCTTC